The 19 T cell receptor beta chains listed next were all sequenced from one sample in a study of blood T cell repertoires in COVID-19. Sequencing was performed with immunoSEQ multiplex PCR; in TCRdb, only in-frame clones are kept and a portion is missing. The sample holds about 76,000 clones, roughly 88% seen once. Material: peripheral blood. These receptors were taken from a man aged 45-65 years with active COVID-19.

The chain carries TRBV7-2 and TRBJ2-1; TRBD2 might be the D (5 bases). The CDR3 is made up of 14 amino acids. V shed 1 base and J shed 6 bases, with 10 bases lying between them. Per germline, CDR1 SGHTA and CDR2 FQGNSA. DNA for the CDR3: TGTGCCAGCAGCTTAGTAGTAGCGTCCAATGAGCAGTTCTTC. As protein: CASSLVVASNEQFF.

The chain joins TRBV28 to TRBJ2-7; maybe TRBD2 (6 bases). The CDR3 covers 14 residues. The germline V gene encodes CDR1 MDHEN and CDR2 SYDVKM. V was cut by 5 bases and J by 5 bases, with 16 bases left in between. CDR3 nucleotides: TGTGCCAGCAGTGCTCCGGGACTCGCTGACGAGCAGTACTTC. Protein sequence: CASSAPGLADEQYF.

This clone was observed a single time. The CDR3 reads CASSLLATSSYEQYF. The CDR3 bases are TGTGCCAGCAGCCTACTAGCGACCAGCTCCTACGAGCAGTACTTC. The rearrangement links TRBV6-2 or TRBV6-3 to TRBJ2-7, with 7 nucleotides matching TRBD2. Looked up from germline, CDR1 is MNHEY and CDR2 is SVGEGT. This CDR3 spans 15 amino acids. Losses at the gene ends were 6 bases for V and 0 bases for J; bases not matched to a gene: 8.

This clone is categorized as medium-sized. The chain links TRBV28 to TRBJ1-6, with D perhaps matching TRBD1 (6 bases). CDR3 length: 16 residues. Looked up from germline, CDR1 is MDHEN and CDR2 is SYDVKM. V was clipped by 3 bases and J by 5 bases, with 14 bases between them. The CDR3 sequence is CASSFTQGIDNSPLHF. The CDR3, as DNA: TGTGCCAGCAGTTTTACACAGGGTATCGATAATTCACCCCTCCACTTT. Complete variable domain (other parts from reference TRBV28 and TRBJ1-6): DVKVTQSSRYLVKRTGEKVFLECVQDMDHENMFWYRQDPGLGLRLIYFSYDVKMKEKGDIPEGYSVSREKKERFSLILESASTNQTSMYLCASSFTQGIDNSPLHFGNGTRLTVT.

V is TRBV28 and J is TRBJ1-1; D ambiguous. The CDR3 totals 15 residues. The germline V and J ends were trimmed by 5 bases and 4 bases, with 17 bases remaining between them. In germline, CDR1 is MDHEN, CDR2 SYDVKM. CDR3 protein: CASSALDSGRTEAFF. CDR3 DNA sequence: TGTGCCAGCAGTGCACTCGACTCGGGTCGCACTGAAGCTTTCTTT.

This chain uses TRBV5-6 with TRBJ2-3; possible D gene TRBD2, 6 bases. Germline V CDR1 and CDR2: SGHDT, YYEEEE. CDR3 length: 13 amino acids. V lost 4 bases to trimming and J lost 5 bases, with 11 bases between them. This CDR3 is CASSPFSGDTQYF. In DNA form, the CDR3 reads TGTGCCAGCAGCCCCTTTAGCGGAGATACGCAGTATTTT.

The rearrangement uses TRBV28 and TRBJ2-5; TRBD1 aligns across 7 bases. Trimming removed 3 bases from V and 2 bases from J; junction bases left unmatched: 3. The V gene's germline CDR1 is MDHEN and CDR2 SYDVKM. This CDR3 spans 14 amino acids. CDR3 loop: CASSLPGQQETQYF. CDR3 in DNA: TGTGCCAGCAGTTTGCCGGGACAGCAAGAGACCCAGTACTTC.

This chain uses TRBV5-1 with TRBJ2-7; perhaps TRBD1 as D (5 bases). Deletions cut 1 base from V and 6 bases from J, with 14 bases between. Germline CDR1 reads SGHRS; CDR2 reads YFSETQ. CDR3 length: 14 residues. CDR3 bases: TGCGCCAGCAGCTTGTCGGTGGGGCCGGGCGAGCAGTACTTC. This codes for CASSLSVGPGEQYF.

The chain couples TRBV5-5 to TRBJ1-6; 12 bases map to TRBD1. Germline assignment: CDR1 SGHKS and CDR2 YYEKEE (reference sequence). Trimming at V came to 4 bases and at J to 5 bases, leaving 7 bases not matched to a gene. The CDR3 spans 17 residues. CDR3 in DNA: TGTGCCAGCAGCGCGGGACAGGGGGCGATGAATAATTCACCCCTCCACTTT. This gives the protein CASSAGQGAMNNSPLHF.

The table lists this clone with a count of one. The chain couples TRBV15 to TRBJ1-2; 10 nucleotides align to TRBD1. The CDR3 totals 14 residues. Trimming cost V 5 bases and J 7 bases; bases outside gene matches: 7. Germline V gene data show CDR1 as LNHNV and CDR2 as YYDKDF (reference sequence). The CDR3 DNA follows: TGTGCCACCAGCCGGGACAGGGGTTCTCGTGGCTACACCTTC. It is translated as CATSRDRGSRGYTF.

J is TRBJ1-1 and V is TRBV14; the D gene is possibly TRBD1 (6 bases). The CDR3 has 13 amino acids. The V end lost 0 bases, the J end lost 8 bases, and 10 bases lay between the germline ends. Germline loops: CDR1 SGHDN, CDR2 FVKESK. In DNA, the CDR3 is TGTGCCAGCAGCCAAGATCGTCAGGGGGAAGCTTTCTTT. It yields the protein CASSQDRQGEAFF. The full variable domain, completed using reference TRBV14 and TRBJ1-1, is EAGVTQFPSHSVIEKGQTVTLRCDPISGHDNLYWYRRVMGKEIKFLLHFVKESKQDESGMPNNRFLAERTGGTYSTLKVQPAELEDSGVYFCASSQDRQGEAFFGQGTRLTVV.

This chain connects TRBV2 to TRBJ1-2; D gene uncertain. CDR1 SNHLY and CDR2 FYNNEI come from the germline V gene. The CDR3 runs 11 residues. The ends were cut back, 11 bases at V and 8 bases at J, with 15 bases in the middle. CDR3 coding DNA: TGTGCCGGAGGGAGGGAAGGCGGCTACACCTTC. It encodes CAGGREGGYTF.

The chain is built from TRBV2 and TRBJ1-2; tentative D call: TRBD1 (5 bases). CDR1 and CDR2 from the germline V gene are SNHLY and FYNNEI. The CDR3 is made up of 13 amino acids. V dropped 10 bases and J dropped 4 bases, with 16 bases sitting between them. CDR3 DNA sequence: TGTGCCAAGACAGACTCGCCTCGCTATGGCTACACCTTC. It encodes CAKTDSPRYGYTF.

This chain connects TRBV21-1 to TRBJ2-5; the table's D call TRBD2 went unverified against the DNA. TRBV21-1 is a pseudogene locus. The length of the CDR3 is 14 residues. The CDR3 spells CASRSTSGQETQYF. DNA for the CDR3: TGTGCCAGCCGATCGACTAGCGGCCAAGAGACCCAGTACTTC.

The chain is built from TRBV28 and TRBJ1-2; D is ambiguous. From germline, CDR1 is MDHEN and CDR2 SYDVKM. With 9 bases removed from V and 4 bases from J, the gap between germline ends came to 12 bases. CDR3 length: 12 residues. CDR3 DNA sequence: TGTGCCAGTGGGCCGGAACTCTATGGCTACACCTTC. Translating gives CASGPELYGYTF.

The V gene is TRBV9, the J gene TRBJ2-5, with 7 positions matching TRBD2. The CDR3 sequence is 15 residues long. CDR1 is SGDLS, CDR2 YYNGEE, per germline. The V and J ends lost 1 base and 5 bases, in that order; junction bases with no gene match: 8. CDR3 DNA sequence: TGTGCCAGCAGCGTATCGTGGGAGGGTAGGGAGACCCAGTACTTC. Its protein is CASSVSWEGRETQYF.

The chain recombines TRBV5-1 with TRBJ1-1; the D gene is possibly TRBD1 (5 bases). CDR1 and CDR2 (germline): SGHRS, YFSETQ. V lost 7 bases to trimming and J lost 0 bases, with 13 bases between them. The CDR3 runs 14 residues. In DNA form, the CDR3 reads TGCGCCAGCGGGGCCAGTTCGATGAACACTGAAGCTTTCTTT. Encoded protein: CASGASSMNTEAFF. Filled out from reference TRBV5-1 and TRBJ1-1, the complete variable domain reads KAGVTQTPRYLIKTRGQQVTLSCSPISGHRSVSWYQQTPGQGLQFLFEYFSETQRNKGNFPGRFSGRQFSNSRSEMNVSTLELGDSALYLCASGASSMNTEAFFGQGTRLTVV.

The V gene is TRBV7-8, the J gene TRBJ2-3; D possibly corresponds to TRBD2 (5 bases). The CDR3 is 15 amino acids. The V end lost 5 bases, the J end lost 4 bases, and 16 bases lay between the germline ends. Looked up from germline, CDR1 is SGHVS and CDR2 is FQNEAQ. This CDR3 is CASSGGLLASDTQYF. The CDR3 nucleotides read TGTGCCAGCAGCGGCGGGCTTCTGGCTTCAGATACGCAGTATTTT.

The J gene is TRBJ2-2, the V gene TRBV18; TRBD2 matches 11 bases. The CDR3 is made up of 16 amino acids. CDR1 KGHSH and CDR2 LQKENI come from the germline V gene. Trimming removed 1 base from V and 7 bases from J; junction bases left unmatched: 5. The DNA of the CDR3 is TGTGCCAGCTCACCACGACTAGCGGGGAAGATCGGGGAGCTGTTTTTT. Its translation: CASSPRLAGKIGELFF.